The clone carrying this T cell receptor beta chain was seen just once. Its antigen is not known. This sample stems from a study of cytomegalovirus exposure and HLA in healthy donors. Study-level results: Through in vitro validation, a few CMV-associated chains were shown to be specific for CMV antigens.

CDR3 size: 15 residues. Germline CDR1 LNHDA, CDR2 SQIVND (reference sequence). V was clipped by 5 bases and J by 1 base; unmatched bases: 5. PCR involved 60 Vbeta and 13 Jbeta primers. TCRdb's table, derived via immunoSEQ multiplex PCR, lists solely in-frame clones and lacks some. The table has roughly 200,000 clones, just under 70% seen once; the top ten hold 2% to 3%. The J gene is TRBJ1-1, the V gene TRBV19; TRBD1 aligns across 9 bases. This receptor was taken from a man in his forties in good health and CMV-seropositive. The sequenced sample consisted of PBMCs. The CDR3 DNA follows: TGTGCCAGTAGTCCCGACAGGGGGTGGAACACTGAAGCTTTCTTT. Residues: CASSPDRGWNTEAFF.